The 16 T cell receptor beta chains below come from one sample, sequenced in a study of OX40 agonist ivuxolimab in advanced cancers. Some clones are missing from TCRdb's copy, which holds only in-frame ones; the method was immunoSEQ multiplex PCR. The sample holds tens of thousands of clones, about 91% seen once. The sequences come from CD4+ or CD8+ T cells sorted from blood, collected in a trial of the OX40 agonist ivuxolimab. The origin of the receptors is an adult with an advanced solid tumor such as melanoma, head and neck, liver or kidney cancer.

The chain combines TRBV5-1 with TRBJ2-1; 8 nucleotides align to TRBD2. Germline lookup yields CDR1 SGHRS and CDR2 YFSETQ. The length of the CDR3 is 17 residues. The J segment lost 0 bases and the V segment lost 4 bases, leaving 9 bases of the junction unmatched. The CDR3 here is CASSPDPSGGSYNEQFF. CDR3 DNA sequence: TGCGCCAGCAGCCCCGACCCGAGCGGGGGCTCCTACAATGAGCAGTTCTTC.

The rearrangement links TRBV28 to TRBJ2-5, with 14 bases aligning to TRBD2. CDR3 length: 18 amino acids. The V gene's germline CDR1 is MDHEN and CDR2 SYDVKM. V shed 4 bases, J shed 1 base, and the junction held 8 bases outside the gene matches. The CDR3 spells CASSSRTSGRITQETQYF. CDR3 in DNA: TGTGCCAGCAGTTCCAGGACTAGCGGGAGGATAACCCAAGAGACCCAGTACTTC.

The chain uses TRBV7-9 and TRBJ2-3; D tentatively reads TRBD1 or TRBD2 (5 bases each). This CDR3 spans 16 amino acids. The V and J ends lost 2 bases and 4 bases respectively, with 16 bases between them. Germline values: CDR1 SEHNR, CDR2 FQNEAQ (reference sequence). The CDR3 DNA reads TGTGCCAGCAGCTTATCCGGGACGCACCCCTCAGATACGCAGTATTTT. This codes for CASSLSGTHPSDTQYF. Combining the CDR3 with reference TRBV7-9 and TRBJ2-3 gives the whole variable domain DTGVSQNPRHKITKRGQNVTFRCDPISEHNRLYWYRQTLGQGPEFLTYFQNEAQLEKSRLLSDRFSAERPKGSFSTLEIQRTEQGDSAMYLCASSLSGTHPSDTQYFGPGTRLTVL.

The V and J genes are TRBV27 and TRBJ1-6; tentatively, D is TRBD1 (5 bases). The CDR3 extends over 16 amino acids. Germline lookup yields CDR1 MNHEY and CDR2 SMNVEV (reference sequence). V was clipped by 4 bases and J by 8 bases, with 18 bases between them. This chain's CDR3 is CASSSIRGTYYSPLHF. The DNA for the CDR3 is TGTGCCAGCAGTTCCATCCGAGGGACGTACTATTCACCCCTCCACTTT.

This clone was recorded once. The chain couples TRBV28 to TRBJ2-3, with D possibly being TRBD2 (5 bases). Germline V gene data show CDR1 as MDHEN and CDR2 as SYDVKM. There are 16 residues in the CDR3. Trimming shortened V by 5 bases and J by 2 bases, and 17 bases separated the two germline ends. The CDR3 region has the DNA TGTGCCAGCAGTCTCTTTTGGGAGCCCGACACAGATACGCAGTATTTT. Protein sequence: CASSLFWEPDTDTQYF.

The rearrangement links TRBV5-1 to TRBJ1-1, with D unresolved. Looked up from germline, CDR1 is SGHRS and CDR2 is YFSETQ. Trimming removed 4 bases at V and 3 bases at J, with 10 bases between. CDR3 length: 13 amino acids. The CDR3 nucleotides read TGCGCCAGCAGCGCTTATAAGGACACTGAAGCTTTCTTT. Translated: CASSAYKDTEAFF.

The chain links TRBV2 to TRBJ2-2; 13 bases align to TRBD2. The CDR3 has 14 residues. The germline V gene encodes CDR1 SNHLY and CDR2 FYNNEI. Trimming at V came to 6 bases and at J to 7 bases, leaving 2 bases not matched to a gene. CDR3 sequence (DNA): TGTGCCAGCAGCTGGACTAGCGGGAGCGGGGAGCTGTTTTTT. This gives the protein CASSWTSGSGELFF. Together with reference TRBV2 and TRBJ2-2, the CDR3 gives the full variable domain: EPEVTQTPSHQVTQMGQEVILRCVPISNHLYFYWYRQILGQKVEFLVSFYNNEISEKSEIFDDQFSVERPDGSNFTLKIRSTKLEDSAMYFCASSWTSGSGELFFGEGSRLTVL.

The chain carries TRBV7-9 and TRBJ2-1, with D possibly TRBD2 on 6 matching bases. The CDR3 is 14 residues long. V was trimmed by 5 bases and J by 8 bases, leaving 16 bases between them. CDR1 is SEHNR, CDR2 FQNEAQ, per germline (reference sequence). CDR3 residues: CASSHSGSFDEQFF. CDR3 bases: TGTGCCAGCAGCCATAGCGGTAGTTTTGATGAGCAGTTCTTC.

This rearrangement joins TRBV6-4 to TRBJ2-3; no firm D call. The ends were cut back, 2 bases at V and 1 base at J, with 7 bases in the middle. This CDR3 has 14 residues. Germline loops: CDR1 MRHNA, CDR2 SNTAGT. CDR3 nucleotides: TGTGCCAGCAGTGACCAACCCGGCACAGATACGCAGTATTTT. Its translation: CASSDQPGTDTQYF.

In regard to this clone: At the DNA level, this CDR3 is encoded by other sequences in the same sample as well. The CDR3 DNA is TGTGCCAGCAGCCTCAAACGAGGGGGAGGAAACGTCGGGGAGCTGTTTTTT. This sequence encodes CASSLKRGGGNVGELFF. The chain carries TRBV7-9 and TRBJ2-2, with D perhaps matching TRBD1 or TRBD2 (6 bases each). CDR3 length: 17 amino acids. V gave up 5 bases and J gave up 7 bases, with 23 bases separating them. Germline loops: CDR1 SEHNR, CDR2 FQNEAQ (reference sequence).

The chain joins TRBV10-3 to TRBJ1-5; D might be TRBD1 (5 bases). Germline V CDR1 and CDR2: ENHRY, SYGVKD. The CDR3 covers 15 residues. V was pared by 0 bases and J by 7 bases, with 13 bases between. The CDR3 nucleotides read TGTGCCATCAGTGAGTCGGCAGGGATAGGCCAGCCCCAGCATTTT. Its translation is CAISESAGIGQPQHF.

The CDR3 region has the DNA TGCGCCAGCAGCTTGAGGTTTGGAGAAAAACTGTTTTTT. This translates into CASSLRFGEKLFF. The rearrangement links TRBV5-1 to TRBJ1-4; no reliable D call. The CDR3 spans 13 residues. The germline gives CDR1 SGHRS, CDR2 YFSETQ. V dropped 1 base and J dropped 8 bases, with 9 bases sitting between them.

The chain employs TRBV29-1 and TRBJ2-7; TRBD2 matches at 12 bases. J lost 4 bases, V lost 8 bases, and 9 bases had no gene match. The CDR3 is made up of 14 amino acids. The germline V gene has CDR1 SQVTM and CDR2 ANQGSEA. CDR3 nucleotides: TGCAGCTTCCTGACTAGCGGGAGTGTATACGAGCAGTACTTC. Translation: CSFLTSGSVYEQYF.

The chain joins TRBV7-2 to TRBJ2-3; 9 nucleotides align to TRBD2. V dropped 2 bases and J dropped 4; count of bases not matched to a gene: 13. This CDR3 spans 18 amino acids. The germline gives CDR1 SGHTA, CDR2 FQGNSA. The CDR3 protein is CASSLSPVGREGADTQYF. CDR3 coding DNA: TGTGCCAGCAGCTTATCGCCTGTAGGGCGGGAGGGGGCAGATACGCAGTATTTT.

The J gene is TRBJ2-7, the V gene TRBV7-9, with 9 bases aligning to TRBD1. Germline lookup yields CDR1 SEHNR and CDR2 FQNEAQ (reference sequence). J was trimmed by 3 bases and V by 5 bases; bases with no gene match: 11. The CDR3 spans 16 residues. The CDR3, as DNA: TGTGCCAGCAGCCCCGGAAGCCGACAGGGGGTCTACGAGCAGTACTTC. Translating gives CASSPGSRQGVYEQYF.

This clone came up once. The rearrangement links TRBV5-5 to TRBJ2-7; 10 bases are shared with TRBD1. The trim removed 4 bases at V and 4 bases at J, leaving 11 bases unmatched. CDR3 length: 16 residues. Germline V lookup: CDR1 SGHKS, CDR2 YYEKEE (reference sequence). CDR3 sequence (DNA): TGTGCCAGCAGCAAAGAACTGGGACAGGGGAGTTACGAGCAGTACTTC. Translation: CASSKELGQGSYEQYF.